This TCR beta chain comes out of a study of shared T cell receptors in the human thymus. Some clones are missing from TCRdb's copy, which holds only in-frame ones; the method was immunoSEQ multiplex PCR. The data show roughly 660,000 clones, with around nine tenths seen just once and over 0.008% held by the top ten. The CDR3 loop spans 14 amino acids. Germline V gene lookup returns CDR1 SGHNT and CDR2 YYREEE (reference sequence). Losses at the gene ends were 4 bases for V and 9 bases for J; bases not matched to a gene: 8. These same records also appear under a second study, on human thymus T cells. As that study records: Resections obtained during corrective heart surgery supplied the thymus tissue. Gene usage (both V and J) appeared biased in thymic and blood repertoires.

The chain is built from TRBV5-4 and TRBJ2-1; 9 positions match TRBD2. The specimen sequenced was thymocytes. This receptor was identified in a boy in the first two years of life with a congenital heart defect. As DNA, the CDR3 is TGTGCCAGCAGCGGCCGGGGACTAGCACGTGAGCAGTTCTTC. Translating it yields CASSGRGLAREQFF.